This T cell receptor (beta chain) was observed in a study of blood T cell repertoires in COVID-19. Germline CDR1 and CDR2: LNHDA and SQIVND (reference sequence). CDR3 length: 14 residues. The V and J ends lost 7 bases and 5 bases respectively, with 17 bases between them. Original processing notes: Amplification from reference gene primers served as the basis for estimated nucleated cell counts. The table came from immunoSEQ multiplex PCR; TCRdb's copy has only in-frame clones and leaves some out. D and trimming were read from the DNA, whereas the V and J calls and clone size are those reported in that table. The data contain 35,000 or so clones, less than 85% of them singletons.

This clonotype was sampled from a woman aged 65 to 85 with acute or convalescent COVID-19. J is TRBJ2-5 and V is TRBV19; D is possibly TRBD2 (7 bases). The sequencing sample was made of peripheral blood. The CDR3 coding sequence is TGTGCCAGTAACCCGGGGAGGGGGATGGAGACCCAGTACTTC. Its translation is CASNPGRGMETQYF.